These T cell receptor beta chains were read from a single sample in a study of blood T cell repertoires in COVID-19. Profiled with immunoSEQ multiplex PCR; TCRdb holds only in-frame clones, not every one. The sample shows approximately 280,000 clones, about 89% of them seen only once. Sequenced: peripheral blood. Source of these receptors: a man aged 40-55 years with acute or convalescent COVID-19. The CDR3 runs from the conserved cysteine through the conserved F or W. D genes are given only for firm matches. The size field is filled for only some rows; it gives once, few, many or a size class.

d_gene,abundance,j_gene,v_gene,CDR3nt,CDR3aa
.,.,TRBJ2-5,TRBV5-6,TGTGCCAGCAGCTTTAGGGAGACCGAAGAGACCCAGTACTTC,CASSFRETEETQYF
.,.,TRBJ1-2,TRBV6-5,TGTGCCGCTCAGGATCACGCCTATGGCTACACCTTC,CAAQDHAYGYTF
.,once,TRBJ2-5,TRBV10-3,TGTGCCATCAGGGGAGACAGGTCGCAAGAGACCCAGTACTTC,CAIRGDRSQETQYF
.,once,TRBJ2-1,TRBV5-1,TGCGCCAGCAGCTTGTTTAGTCCCTCCTACAATGAGCAGTTCTTC,CASSLFSPSYNEQFF
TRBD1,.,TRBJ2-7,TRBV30,TGTGCCTGGAGTAGGGGGACAGTGAACGAGCAGTACTTC,CAWSRGTVNEQYF
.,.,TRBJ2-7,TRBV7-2,TGTGCCAGCAGCTTAGATTCCGGGGGTTATGGCTACGAGCAGTACTTC,CASSLDSGGYGYEQYF
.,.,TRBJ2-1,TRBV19,TGTGCCAGTAGTTACTGGTCGGTCGGGGGGCTCAATGAGCAGTTCTTC,CASSYWSVGGLNEQFF
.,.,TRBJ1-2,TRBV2,TGTGCCAGCATAGGGGGACCTGAGGCTTATGGCTACACCTTC,CASIGGPEAYGYTF
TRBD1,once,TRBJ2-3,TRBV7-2,TGTGCCAGCAGCTGGACGACAGGGCCAGATACGCAGTATTTT,CASSWTTGPDTQYF
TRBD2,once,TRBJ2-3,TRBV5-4,TGTGCCAGCAGCCCTCAGCGGGGCCCTAGCACAGATACGCAGTATTTT,CASSPQRGPSTDTQYF
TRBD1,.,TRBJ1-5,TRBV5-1,TGCGCCAGCAGCTTGGAAGGAAAGGACAAGGAGACAGGGATGCGGCCCCAGCATTTT,CASSLEGKDKETGMRPQHF
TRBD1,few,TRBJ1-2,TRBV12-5,TGTGCTAGTGGTCCGATTTCAGGGGGAGGTGGCTACACCTTC,CASGPISGGGGYTF
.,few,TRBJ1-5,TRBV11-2,TGTGCCAGCAGCCGTCCCGGCAGGGATCAGCCCCAGCATTTT,CASSRPGRDQPQHF
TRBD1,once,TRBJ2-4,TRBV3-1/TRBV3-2,TGTGCCAGCAGCCCGGGACAGGGGAACATTCAGTACTTC,CASSPGQGNIQYF
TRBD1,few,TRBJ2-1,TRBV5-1,TGCGCCAGCAGAGGAGGGACAGGGAACAATGAGCAGTTCTTC,CASRGGTGNNEQFF
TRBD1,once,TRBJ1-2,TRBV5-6,TGTGCCAGCAGCTTCGGTACAGGGGGCGCGTGGGGCTACACCTTC,CASSFGTGGAWGYTF
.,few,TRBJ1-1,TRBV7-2,TGTGCCAGCAGCTTAGGAGTCGGGATGAACACTGAAGCTTTCTTT,CASSLGVGMNTEAFF
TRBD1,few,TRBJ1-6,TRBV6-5,TGTGCCAGCAGGGCGATGGGACAGCAGAATTCACCCCTCCACTTT,CASRAMGQQNSPLHF
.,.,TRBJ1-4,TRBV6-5,TGTGCCAGCAGTACACGCGGAGACAGTCTGAAACTGTTTTTT,CASSTRGDSLKLFF
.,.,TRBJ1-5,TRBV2,TGTGCCAGCAGTGAAAGGAACAGGGGCAATCAGCCCCAGCATTTT,CASSERNRGNQPQHF
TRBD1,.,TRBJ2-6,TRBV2,TGTGCCAGCCGCTCGGGGACAGGGGTCTCTGGGGCCAACGTCCTGACTTTC,CASRSGTGVSGANVLTF
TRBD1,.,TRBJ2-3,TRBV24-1,TGTGCCACCGCAAGGACAGGGTCCCCATCTAGCACAGATACGCAGTATTTT,CATARTGSPSSTDTQYF
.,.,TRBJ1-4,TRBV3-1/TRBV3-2,TGTGCCAGCAGCCTCTTTCGGTCTGCAACTAATGAAAAACTGTTTTTT,CASSLFRSATNEKLFF
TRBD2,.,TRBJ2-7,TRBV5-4,TGTGCCAGCAGCCGGCGGGGGGACCTCTACGAGCAGTACTTC,CASSRRGDLYEQYF
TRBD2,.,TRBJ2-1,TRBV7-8,TGTGCCAGCAGCTCTTTAGCGGGGGGGAGAGATGAGCAGTTCTTC,CASSSLAGGRDEQFF
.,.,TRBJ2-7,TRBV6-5,TGTGCCACTCGAGGGCTACCCAGCTCCTACGAGCAGTACTTC,CATRGLPSSYEQYF
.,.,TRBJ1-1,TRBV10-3,TGTGCCATCAGTGAGTCAATCTTGAACACTGAAGCTTTCTTT,CAISESILNTEAFF
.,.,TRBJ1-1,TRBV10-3,TGTGCCATCAGTGGTAGAGGGATGAACACTGAAGCTTTCTTT,CAISGRGMNTEAFF
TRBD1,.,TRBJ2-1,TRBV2,TGTGCCAGCAGTGACGACGGCCGTCGTGGGACAGACTCCTACAATGAGCAGTTCTTC,CASSDDGRRGTDSYNEQFF
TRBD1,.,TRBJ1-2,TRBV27,TGTGCCAGCACCCGGACAGGGGGCTCTGGCTACACCTTC,CASTRTGGSGYTF
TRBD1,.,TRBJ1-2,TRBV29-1,TGCAGCGTGGGGACAGGGGATAACTATGGCTACACCTTC,CSVGTGDNYGYTF
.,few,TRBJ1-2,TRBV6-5,TGTGCCAGCAGAGGGGGGGGCCAATACTATGGCTACACCTTC,CASRGGGQYYGYTF
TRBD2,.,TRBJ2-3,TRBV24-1,TGTGCCACCAGTGATCCTGGGACTAGCGGGGGATACACAGATACGCAGTATTTT,CATSDPGTSGGYTDTQYF
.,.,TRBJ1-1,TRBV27,TGTGCCAGCAGTCACCAACAGGGTGGGTACACTGAAGCTTTCTTT,CASSHQQGGYTEAFF
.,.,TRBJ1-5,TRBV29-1,TGCAGCGTGGTAATAGGGAGTCAGCCCCAGCATTTT,CSVVIGSQPQHF
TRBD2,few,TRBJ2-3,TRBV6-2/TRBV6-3,TGTGCCAGCAGTCCCAGCGGAGCTAGCGGGGCAGATACGCAGTATTTT,CASSPSGASGADTQYF
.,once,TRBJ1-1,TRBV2,TGTGCCAGCAGTTTCTCGACAGTGTCGAACACTGAAGCTTTCTTT,CASSFSTVSNTEAFF
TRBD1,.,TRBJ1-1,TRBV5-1,TGCGCCAGCAGCAGCGGACAGGGGAACACTGAAGCTTTCTTT,CASSSGQGNTEAFF
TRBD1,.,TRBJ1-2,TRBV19,TGTGCCAGTAGCCCCAGGGGGCGAATTGGCTACACCTTC,CASSPRGRIGYTF
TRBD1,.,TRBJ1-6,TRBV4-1,TGCGCCAGCAGCCAAGATTTGCAGGGGGCGCCTGTACCAAATTCACCCCTCCACTTT,CASSQDLQGAPVPNSPLHF
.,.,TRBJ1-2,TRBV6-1,TGTGCCAGCAGTGAGTACTTACCCTATGGCTACACCTTC,CASSEYLPYGYTF
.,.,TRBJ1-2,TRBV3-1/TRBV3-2,TGTGCCAGCAGCTCCCATGGAGGGGTAGTTGGCTACACCTTC,CASSSHGGVVGYTF
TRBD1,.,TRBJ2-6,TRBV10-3,TGTGCCATCAGGCAAGTTCCGGGACAGGGGGCGACTGGGGCCAACGTCCTGACTTTC,CAIRQVPGQGATGANVLTF
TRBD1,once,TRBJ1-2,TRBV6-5,TGTGCCAGCAGACCCGGACAGGGAGGCTATGGCTACACCTTC,CASRPGQGGYGYTF
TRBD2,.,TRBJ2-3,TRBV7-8,TGTGCCAGCAGCTTAGGCGGGAGGCACACAGATACGCAGTATTTT,CASSLGGRHTDTQYF
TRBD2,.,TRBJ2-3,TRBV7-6,TGTGCCAGCAGCTTACAAGGGGGGGTAGCGGGAGCAGATACGCAGTATTTT,CASSLQGGVAGADTQYF
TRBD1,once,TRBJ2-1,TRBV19,TGTGCCAGTAGTACTGGACAGGGGGCCGTCAATGAGCAGTTCTTC,CASSTGQGAVNEQFF
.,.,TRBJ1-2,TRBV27,TGTGCCAGCAGTATTTCACAGGGAACAGGCTACACCTTC,CASSISQGTGYTF
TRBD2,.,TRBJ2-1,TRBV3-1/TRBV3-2,TGTGCCAGCAGCCTTGGAGCGGGGGGGCAGTATCAGTTCTTC,CASSLGAGGQYQFF
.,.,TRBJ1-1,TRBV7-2,TGTGCCAGCAGCTTAAACAGGGCGGTAGGCACTGAAGCTTTCTTT,CASSLNRAVGTEAFF
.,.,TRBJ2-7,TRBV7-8,TGTGCCAGCAGACTAGGGCAGGTGGGCGAGCAGTACTTC,CASRLGQVGEQYF
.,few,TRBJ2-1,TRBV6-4,TGTGCCAGCAGTCCAGAGGGTCCTTCCTACAATGAGCAGTTCTTC,CASSPEGPSYNEQFF